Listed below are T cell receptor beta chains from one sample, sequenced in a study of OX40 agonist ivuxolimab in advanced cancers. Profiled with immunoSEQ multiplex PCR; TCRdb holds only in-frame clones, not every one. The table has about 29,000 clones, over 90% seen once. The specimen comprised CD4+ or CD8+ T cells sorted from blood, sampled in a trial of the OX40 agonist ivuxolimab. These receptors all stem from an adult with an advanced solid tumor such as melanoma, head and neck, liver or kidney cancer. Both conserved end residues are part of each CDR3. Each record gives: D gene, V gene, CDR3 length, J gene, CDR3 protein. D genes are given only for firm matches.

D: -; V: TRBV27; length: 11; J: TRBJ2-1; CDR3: CASRREDEQFF
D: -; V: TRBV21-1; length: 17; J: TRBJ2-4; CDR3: CASSLRLAGSGKNIQYF
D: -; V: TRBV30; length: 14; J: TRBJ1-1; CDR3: CACTEGILNTEAFF
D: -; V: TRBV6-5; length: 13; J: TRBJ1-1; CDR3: CASQRGIVTEAFF
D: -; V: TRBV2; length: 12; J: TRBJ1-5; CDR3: CASSDRSQPQHF
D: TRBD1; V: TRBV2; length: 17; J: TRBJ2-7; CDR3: CASSSGTGGASSYEQYF
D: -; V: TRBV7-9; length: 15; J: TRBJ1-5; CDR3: CASSGAGGRDQPQHF
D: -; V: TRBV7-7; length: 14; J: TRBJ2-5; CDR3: CASSLFASDETQYF
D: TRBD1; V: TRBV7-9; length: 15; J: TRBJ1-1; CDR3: CASSPTGGAGTEAFF
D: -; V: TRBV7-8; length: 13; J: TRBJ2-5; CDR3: CASSLALAETQYF
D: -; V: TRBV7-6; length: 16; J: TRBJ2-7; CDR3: CASSLVAGVSSYEQYF
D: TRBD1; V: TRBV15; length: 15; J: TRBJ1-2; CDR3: CATSRATGDQSGYTF
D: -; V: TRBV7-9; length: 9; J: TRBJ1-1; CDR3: CALNTEAFF
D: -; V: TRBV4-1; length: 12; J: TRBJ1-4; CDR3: CASSQEDEKLFF
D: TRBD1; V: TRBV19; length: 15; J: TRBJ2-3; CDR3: CASSDLDRGPDTQYF
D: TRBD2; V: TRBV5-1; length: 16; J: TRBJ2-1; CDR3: CASSATLAGVLDEQFF
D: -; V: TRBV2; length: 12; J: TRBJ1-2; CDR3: CASRRRTAGYTF
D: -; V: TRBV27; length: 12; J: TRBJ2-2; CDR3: CASSLGSGELFF
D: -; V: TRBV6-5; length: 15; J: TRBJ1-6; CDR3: CASSYSIRGNSPLHF
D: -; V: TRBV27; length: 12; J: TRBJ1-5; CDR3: CASSLPNQPQHF
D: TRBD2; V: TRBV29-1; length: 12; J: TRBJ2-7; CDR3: CSVLGGTYEQYF
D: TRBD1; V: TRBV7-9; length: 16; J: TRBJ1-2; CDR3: CASSPTTGPEGYGYTF